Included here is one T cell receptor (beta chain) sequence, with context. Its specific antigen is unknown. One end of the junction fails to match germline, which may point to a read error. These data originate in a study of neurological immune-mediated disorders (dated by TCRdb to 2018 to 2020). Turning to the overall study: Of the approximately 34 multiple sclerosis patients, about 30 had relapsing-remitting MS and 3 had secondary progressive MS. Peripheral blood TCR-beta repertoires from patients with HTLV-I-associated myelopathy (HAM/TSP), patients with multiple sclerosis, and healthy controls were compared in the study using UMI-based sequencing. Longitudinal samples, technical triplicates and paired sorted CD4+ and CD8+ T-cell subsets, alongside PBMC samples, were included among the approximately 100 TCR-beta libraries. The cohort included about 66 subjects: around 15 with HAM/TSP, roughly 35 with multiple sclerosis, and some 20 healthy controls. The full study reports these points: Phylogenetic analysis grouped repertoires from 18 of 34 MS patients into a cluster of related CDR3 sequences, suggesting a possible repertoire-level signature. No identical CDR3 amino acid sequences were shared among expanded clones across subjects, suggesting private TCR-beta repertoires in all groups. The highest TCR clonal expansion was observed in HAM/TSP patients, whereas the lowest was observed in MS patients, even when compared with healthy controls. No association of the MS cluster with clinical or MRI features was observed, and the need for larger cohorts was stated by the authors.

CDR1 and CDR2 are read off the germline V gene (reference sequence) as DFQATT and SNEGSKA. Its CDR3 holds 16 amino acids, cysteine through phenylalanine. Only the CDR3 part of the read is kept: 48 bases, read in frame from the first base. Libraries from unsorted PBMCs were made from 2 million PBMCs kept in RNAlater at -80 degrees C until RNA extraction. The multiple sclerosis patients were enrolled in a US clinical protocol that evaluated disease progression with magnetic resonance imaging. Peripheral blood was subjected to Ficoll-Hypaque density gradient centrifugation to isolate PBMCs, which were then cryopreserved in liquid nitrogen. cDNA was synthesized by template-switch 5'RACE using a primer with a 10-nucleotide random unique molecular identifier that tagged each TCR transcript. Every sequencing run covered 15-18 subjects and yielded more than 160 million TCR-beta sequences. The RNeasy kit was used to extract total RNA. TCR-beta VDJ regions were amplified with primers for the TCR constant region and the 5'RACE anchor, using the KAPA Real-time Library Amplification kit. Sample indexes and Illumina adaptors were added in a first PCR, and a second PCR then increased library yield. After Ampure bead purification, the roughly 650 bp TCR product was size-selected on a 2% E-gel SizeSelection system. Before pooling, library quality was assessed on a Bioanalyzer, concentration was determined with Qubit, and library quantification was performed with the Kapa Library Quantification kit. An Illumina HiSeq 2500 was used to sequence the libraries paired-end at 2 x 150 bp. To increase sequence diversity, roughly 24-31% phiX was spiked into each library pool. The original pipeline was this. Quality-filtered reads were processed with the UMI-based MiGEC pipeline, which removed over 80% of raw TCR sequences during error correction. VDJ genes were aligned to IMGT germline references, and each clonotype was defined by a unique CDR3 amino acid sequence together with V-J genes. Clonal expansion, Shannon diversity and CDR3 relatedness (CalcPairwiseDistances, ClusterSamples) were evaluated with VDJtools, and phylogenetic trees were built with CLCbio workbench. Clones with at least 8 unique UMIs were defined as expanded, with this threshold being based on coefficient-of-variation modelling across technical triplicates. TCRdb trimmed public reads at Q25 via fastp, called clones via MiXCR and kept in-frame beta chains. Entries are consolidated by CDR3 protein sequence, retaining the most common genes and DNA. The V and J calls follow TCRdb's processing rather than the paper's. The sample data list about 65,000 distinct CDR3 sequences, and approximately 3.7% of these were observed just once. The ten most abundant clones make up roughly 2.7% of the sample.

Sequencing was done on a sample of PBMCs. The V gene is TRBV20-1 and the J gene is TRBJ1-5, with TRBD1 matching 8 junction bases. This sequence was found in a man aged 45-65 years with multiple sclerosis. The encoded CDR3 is CSATKKQGVSNQPQNF. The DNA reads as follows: TGCAGTGCTACTAAGAAACAGGGGGTTAGCAATCAGCCCCAGAATTTT.